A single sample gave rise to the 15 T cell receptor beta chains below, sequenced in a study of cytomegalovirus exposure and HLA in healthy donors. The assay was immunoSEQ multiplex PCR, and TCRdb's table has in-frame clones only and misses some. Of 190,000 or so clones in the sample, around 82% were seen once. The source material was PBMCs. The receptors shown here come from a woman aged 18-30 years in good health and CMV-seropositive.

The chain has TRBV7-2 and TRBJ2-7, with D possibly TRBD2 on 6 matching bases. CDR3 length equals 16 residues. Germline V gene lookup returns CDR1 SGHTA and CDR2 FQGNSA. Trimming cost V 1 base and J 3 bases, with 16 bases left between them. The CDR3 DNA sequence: TGTGCCAGCAGCTTAGGGTTTTTAGCGGAGCGCTACGAGCAGTACTTC. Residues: CASSLGFLAERYEQYF.

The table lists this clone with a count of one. The CDR3 DNA is TGTGCCAGCAGCGTGGAGGACGGCCAAAATCAGCCCCAGCATTTT. Its protein is CASSVEDGQNQPQHF. The chain couples TRBV9 to TRBJ1-5; no definite D call. The CDR3 has 15 amino acids. Germline values: CDR1 SGDLS, CDR2 YYNGEE. V dropped 2 bases and J dropped 4 bases, with 13 bases sitting between them.

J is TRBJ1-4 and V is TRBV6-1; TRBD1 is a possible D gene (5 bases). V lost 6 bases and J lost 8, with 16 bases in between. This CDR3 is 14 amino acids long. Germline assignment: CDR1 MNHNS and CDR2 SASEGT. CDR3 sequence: CASRGTDGGEKLFF. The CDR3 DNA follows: TGTGCCAGCAGGGGGACGGACGGAGGGGAAAAACTGTTTTTT.

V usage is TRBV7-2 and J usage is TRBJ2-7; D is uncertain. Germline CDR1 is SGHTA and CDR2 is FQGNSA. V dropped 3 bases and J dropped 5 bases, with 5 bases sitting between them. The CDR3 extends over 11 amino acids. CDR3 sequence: CASSLSDEQYF. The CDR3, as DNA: TGTGCCAGCAGCTTGAGTGACGAGCAGTACTTC.

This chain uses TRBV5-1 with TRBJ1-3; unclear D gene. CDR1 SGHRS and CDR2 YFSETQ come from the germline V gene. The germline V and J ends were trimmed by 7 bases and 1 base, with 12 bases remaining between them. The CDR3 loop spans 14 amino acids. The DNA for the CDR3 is TGCGCCAGCTCTGGAGGGCAATCTGGAAACACCATATATTTT. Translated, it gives CASSGGQSGNTIYF.

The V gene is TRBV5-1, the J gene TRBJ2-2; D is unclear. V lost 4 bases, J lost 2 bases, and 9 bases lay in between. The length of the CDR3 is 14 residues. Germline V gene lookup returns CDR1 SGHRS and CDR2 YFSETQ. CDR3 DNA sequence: TGCGCCAGCAGCACCAACAGCAACACCGGGGAGCTGTTTTTT. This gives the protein CASSTNSNTGELFF. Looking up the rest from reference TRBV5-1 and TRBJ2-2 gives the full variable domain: KAGVTQTPRYLIKTRGQQVTLSCSPISGHRSVSWYQQTPGQGLQFLFEYFSETQRNKGNFPGRFSGRQFSNSRSEMNVSTLELGDSALYLCASSTNSNTGELFFGEGSRLTVL.

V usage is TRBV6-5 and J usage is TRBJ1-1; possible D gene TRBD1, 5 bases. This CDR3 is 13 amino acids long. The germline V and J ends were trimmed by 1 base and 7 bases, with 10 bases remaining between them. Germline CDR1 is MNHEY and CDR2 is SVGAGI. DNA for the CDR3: TGTGCCAGCAGTTACTACCGGGGGTTTGAAGCTTTCTTT. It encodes CASSYYRGFEAFF.

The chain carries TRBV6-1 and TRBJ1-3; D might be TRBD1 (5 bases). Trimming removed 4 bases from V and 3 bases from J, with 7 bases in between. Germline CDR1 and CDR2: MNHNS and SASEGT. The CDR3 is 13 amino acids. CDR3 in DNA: TGTGCCAGCAGTGCAGGGCTTGGAAACACCATATATTTT. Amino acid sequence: CASSAGLGNTIYF.

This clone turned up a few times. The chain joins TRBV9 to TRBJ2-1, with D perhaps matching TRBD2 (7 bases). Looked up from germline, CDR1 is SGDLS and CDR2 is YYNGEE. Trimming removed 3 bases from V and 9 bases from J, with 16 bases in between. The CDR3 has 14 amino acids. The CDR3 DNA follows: TGTGCCAGCAGCGCCTCGGTGGGAGGGGGTGAGCAGTTCTTC. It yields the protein CASSASVGGGEQFF.

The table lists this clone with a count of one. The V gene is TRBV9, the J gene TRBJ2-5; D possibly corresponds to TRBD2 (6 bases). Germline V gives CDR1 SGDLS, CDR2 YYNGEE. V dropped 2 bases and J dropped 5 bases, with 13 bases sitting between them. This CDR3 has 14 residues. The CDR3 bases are TGTGCCAGCAGCGTTGGGCGGGGATGGGAGACCCAGTACTTC. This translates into CASSVGRGWETQYF.

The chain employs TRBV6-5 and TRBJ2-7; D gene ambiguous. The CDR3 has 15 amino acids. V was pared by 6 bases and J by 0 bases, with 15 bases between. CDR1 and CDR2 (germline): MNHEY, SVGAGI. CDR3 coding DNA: TGTGCCAGCAGCCCTACAGATGCTTTCTCCTACGAGCAGTACTTC. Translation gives CASSPTDAFSYEQYF.

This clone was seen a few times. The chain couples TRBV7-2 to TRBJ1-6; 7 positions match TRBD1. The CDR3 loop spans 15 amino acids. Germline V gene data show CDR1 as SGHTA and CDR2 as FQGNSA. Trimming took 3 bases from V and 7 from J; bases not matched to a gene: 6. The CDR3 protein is CASSLTSDRNSPLHF. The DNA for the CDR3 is TGTGCCAGCAGCTTGACCTCGGACAGGAATTCACCCCTCCACTTT.

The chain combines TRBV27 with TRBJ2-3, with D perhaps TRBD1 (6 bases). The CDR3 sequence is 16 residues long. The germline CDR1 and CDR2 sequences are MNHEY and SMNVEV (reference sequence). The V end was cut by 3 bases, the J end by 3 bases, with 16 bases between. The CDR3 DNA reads TGTGCCAGCAGTTTCAGAGGGGGAGTAGAGACAGATACGCAGTATTTT. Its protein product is CASSFRGGVETDTQYF.

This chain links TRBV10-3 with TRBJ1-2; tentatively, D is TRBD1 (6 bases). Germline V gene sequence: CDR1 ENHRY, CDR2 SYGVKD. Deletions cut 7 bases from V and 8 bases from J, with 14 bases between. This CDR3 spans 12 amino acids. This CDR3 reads CAITTGHRGYTF. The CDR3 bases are TGTGCCATCACCACGGGACATCGAGGCTACACCTTC.

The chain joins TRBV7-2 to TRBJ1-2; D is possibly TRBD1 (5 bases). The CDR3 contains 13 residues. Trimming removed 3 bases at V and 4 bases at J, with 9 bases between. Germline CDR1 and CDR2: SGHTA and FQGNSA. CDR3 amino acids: CASSFDRSYGYTF. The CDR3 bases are TGTGCCAGCAGCTTCGACAGAAGCTATGGCTACACCTTC. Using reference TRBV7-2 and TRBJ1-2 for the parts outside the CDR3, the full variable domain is GAGVSQSPSNKVTEKGKDVELRCDPISGHTALYWYRQSLGQGLEFLIYFQGNSAPDKSGLPSDRFSAERTGGSVSTLTIQRTQQEDSAVYLCASSFDRSYGYTFGSGTRLTVV.